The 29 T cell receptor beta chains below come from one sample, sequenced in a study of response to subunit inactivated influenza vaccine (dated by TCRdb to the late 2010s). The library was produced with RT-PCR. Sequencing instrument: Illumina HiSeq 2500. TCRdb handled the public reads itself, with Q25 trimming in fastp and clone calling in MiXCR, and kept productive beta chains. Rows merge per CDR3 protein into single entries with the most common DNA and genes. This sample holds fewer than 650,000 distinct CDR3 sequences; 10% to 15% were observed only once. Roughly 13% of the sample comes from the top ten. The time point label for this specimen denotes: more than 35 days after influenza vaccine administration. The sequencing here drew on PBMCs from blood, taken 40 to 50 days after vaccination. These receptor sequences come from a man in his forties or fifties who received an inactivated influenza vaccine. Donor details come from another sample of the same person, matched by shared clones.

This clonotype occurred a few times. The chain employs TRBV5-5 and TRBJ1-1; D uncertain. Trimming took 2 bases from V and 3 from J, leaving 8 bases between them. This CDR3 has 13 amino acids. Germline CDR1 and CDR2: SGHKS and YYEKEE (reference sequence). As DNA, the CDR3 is TGTGCCAGCAGCTTACGACTTTACACTGAAGCTTTCTTT. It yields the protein CASSLRLYTEAFF.

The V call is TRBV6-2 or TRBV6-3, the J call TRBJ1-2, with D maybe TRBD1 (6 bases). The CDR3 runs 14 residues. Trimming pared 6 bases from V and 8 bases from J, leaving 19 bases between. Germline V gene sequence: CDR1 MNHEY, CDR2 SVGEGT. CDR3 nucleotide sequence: TGTGCCAGCAGCAACAGGGTCGGTTCTACGGGCTACACCTTC. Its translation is CASSNRVGSTGYTF.

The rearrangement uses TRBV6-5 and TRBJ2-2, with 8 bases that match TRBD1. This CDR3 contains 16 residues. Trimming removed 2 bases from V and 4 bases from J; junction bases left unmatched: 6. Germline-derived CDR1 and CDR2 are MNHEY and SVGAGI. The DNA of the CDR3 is TGTGCCAGCAGTTACAACGGACAGGGAGGCACCGGGGAGCTGTTTTTT. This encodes CASSYNGQGGTGELFF.

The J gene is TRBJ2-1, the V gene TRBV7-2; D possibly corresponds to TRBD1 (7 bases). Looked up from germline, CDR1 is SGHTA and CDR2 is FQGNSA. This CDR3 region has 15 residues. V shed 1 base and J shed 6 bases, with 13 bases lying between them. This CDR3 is CASSLGAGGINEQFF. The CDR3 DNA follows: TGTGCCAGCAGCTTAGGGGCAGGGGGGATCAATGAGCAGTTCTTC.

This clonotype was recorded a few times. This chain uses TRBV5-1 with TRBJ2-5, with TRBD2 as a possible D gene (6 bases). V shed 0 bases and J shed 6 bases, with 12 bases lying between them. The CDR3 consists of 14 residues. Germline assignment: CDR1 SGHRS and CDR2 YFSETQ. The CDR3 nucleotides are TGCGCCAGCAGCTTGGCCGAGGAGGGACAGACCCAGTACTTC. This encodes CASSLAEEGQTQYF.

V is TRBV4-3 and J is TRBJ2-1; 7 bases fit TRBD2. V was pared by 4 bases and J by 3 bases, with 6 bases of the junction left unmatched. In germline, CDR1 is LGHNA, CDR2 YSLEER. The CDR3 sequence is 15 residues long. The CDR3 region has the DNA TGCGCCAGCAGCCGGACTAGTTGGGGCTACAATGAGCAGTTCTTC. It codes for CASSRTSWGYNEQFF.

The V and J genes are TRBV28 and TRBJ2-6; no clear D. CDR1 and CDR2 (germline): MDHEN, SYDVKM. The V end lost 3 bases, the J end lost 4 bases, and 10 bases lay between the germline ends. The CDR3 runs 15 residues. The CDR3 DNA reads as TGTGCCAGCAGTTTTCTAGGGATGGGGGCCAACGTCCTGACTTTC. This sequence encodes CASSFLGMGANVLTF.

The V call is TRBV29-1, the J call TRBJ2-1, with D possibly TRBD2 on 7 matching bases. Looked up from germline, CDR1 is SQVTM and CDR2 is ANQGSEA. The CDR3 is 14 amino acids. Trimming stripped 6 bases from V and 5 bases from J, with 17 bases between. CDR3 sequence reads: CSVTGGGSHNEQFF. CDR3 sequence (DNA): TGCAGCGTCACTGGGGGCGGGAGCCACAATGAGCAGTTCTTC.

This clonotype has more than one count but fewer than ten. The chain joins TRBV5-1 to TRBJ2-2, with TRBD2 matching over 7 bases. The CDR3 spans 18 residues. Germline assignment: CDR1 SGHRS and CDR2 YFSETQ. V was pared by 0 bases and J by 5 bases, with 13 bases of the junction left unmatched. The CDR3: CASSLGPLAGVGTGELFF. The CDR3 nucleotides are TGCGCCAGCAGCTTGGGCCCTCTCGCGGGAGTTGGTACCGGGGAGCTGTTTTTT.

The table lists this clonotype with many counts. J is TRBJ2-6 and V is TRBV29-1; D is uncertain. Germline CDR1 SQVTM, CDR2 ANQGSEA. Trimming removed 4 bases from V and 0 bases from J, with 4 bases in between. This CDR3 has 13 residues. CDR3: CSVGDSGANVLTF. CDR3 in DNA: TGCAGCGTTGGTGACTCTGGGGCCAACGTCCTGACTTTC.

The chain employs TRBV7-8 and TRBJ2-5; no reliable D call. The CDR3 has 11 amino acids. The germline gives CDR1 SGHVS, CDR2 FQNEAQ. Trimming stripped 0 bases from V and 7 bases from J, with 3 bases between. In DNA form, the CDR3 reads TGTGCCAGCAGCTTAGCGGTGACCCAGTACTTC. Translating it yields CASSLAVTQYF.

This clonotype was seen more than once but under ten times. This CDR3 reads CASSRPGATYEQYF. CDR3 coding DNA: TGTGCCAGCAGTCGACCAGGGGCCACCTACGAGCAGTACTTC. This rearrangement joins TRBV6-2 or TRBV6-3 to TRBJ2-7, with D perhaps TRBD1 (6 bases). The CDR3 spans 14 residues. CDR1 is MNHEY, CDR2 SVGEGT, per germline. V dropped 5 bases and J dropped 2 bases, with 13 bases sitting between them.

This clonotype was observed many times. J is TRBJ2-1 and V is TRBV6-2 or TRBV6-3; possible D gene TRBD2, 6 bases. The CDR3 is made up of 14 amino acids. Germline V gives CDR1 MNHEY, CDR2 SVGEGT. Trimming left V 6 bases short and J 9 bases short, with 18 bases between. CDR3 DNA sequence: TGTGCCAGCAGCGGGTGGGGGTCGGAGGGTGAGCAGTTCTTC. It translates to CASSGWGSEGEQFF.

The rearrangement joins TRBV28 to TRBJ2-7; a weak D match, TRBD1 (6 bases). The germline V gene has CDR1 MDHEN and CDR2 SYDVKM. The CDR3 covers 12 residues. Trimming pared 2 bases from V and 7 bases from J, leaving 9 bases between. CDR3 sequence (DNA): TGTGCCAGCAGTTTAAATCAGGGGGAGCAGTACTTC. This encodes CASSLNQGEQYF. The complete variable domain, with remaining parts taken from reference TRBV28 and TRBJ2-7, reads DVKVTQSSRYLVKRTGEKVFLECVQDMDHENMFWYRQDPGLGLRLIYFSYDVKMKEKGDIPEGYSVSREKKERFSLILESASTNQTSMYLCASSLNQGEQYFGPGTRLTVT.

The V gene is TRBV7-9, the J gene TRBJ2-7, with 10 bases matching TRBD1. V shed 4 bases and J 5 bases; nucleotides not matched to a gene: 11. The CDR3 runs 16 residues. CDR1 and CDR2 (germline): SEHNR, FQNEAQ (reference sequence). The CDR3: CASSSPQRDRGDEQYF. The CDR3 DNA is TGTGCCAGCAGCTCCCCCCAGCGGGACAGGGGAGACGAGCAGTACTTC.

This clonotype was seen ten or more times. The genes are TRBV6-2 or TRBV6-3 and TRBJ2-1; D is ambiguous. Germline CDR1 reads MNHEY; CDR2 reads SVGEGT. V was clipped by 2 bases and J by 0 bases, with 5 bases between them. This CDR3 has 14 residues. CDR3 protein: CASSYISSYNEQFF. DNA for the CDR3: TGTGCCAGCAGTTACATCAGCTCCTACAATGAGCAGTTCTTC.

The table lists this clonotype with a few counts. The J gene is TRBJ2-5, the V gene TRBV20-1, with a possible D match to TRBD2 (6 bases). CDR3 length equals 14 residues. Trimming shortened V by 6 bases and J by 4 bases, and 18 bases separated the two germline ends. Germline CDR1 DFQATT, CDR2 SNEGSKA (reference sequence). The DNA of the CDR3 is TGCAGTGCGTTACCCTTGGCGGGGAGAGAGACCCAGTACTTC. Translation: CSALPLAGRETQYF.

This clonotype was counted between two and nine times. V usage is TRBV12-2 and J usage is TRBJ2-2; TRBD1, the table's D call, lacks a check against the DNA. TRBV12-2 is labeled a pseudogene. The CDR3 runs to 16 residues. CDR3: CASRLHESWGSGELFF. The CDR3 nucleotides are TGTGCAAGTCGCCTGCACGAATCTTGGGGGTCCGGGGAGCTGTTTTTT.

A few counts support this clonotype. The CDR3 region has the DNA TGTGCCAGCAGCCCGCTTAAATTCCAGGGAGGGTCGGGTCCCTACGAGCAGTACTTC. It specifies CASSPLKFQGGSGPYEQYF. V gene TRBV11-1 combines with J gene TRBJ2-7; TRBD2 matches at 7 bases. The CDR3 is 19 amino acids. Germline CDR1 SGHAT, CDR2 FQDESV (reference sequence). After removal of 5 bases from V and 2 bases from J, the junction contained 21 bases not matched to a gene.

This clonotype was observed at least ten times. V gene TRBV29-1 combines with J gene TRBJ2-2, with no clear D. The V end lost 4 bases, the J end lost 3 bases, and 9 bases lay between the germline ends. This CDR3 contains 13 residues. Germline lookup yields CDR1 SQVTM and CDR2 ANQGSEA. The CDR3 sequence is CSVARRDTGELFF. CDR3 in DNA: TGCAGCGTTGCCCGACGTGACACCGGGGAGCTGTTTTTT.

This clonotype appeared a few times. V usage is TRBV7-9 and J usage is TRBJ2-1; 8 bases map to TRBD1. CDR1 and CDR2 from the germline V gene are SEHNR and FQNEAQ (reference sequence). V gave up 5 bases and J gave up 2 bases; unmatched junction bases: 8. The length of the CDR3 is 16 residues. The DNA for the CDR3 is TGTGCCAGCAGCGACCAGCAGGGGGCTGCCTACAATGAGCAGTTCTTC. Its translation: CASSDQQGAAYNEQFF. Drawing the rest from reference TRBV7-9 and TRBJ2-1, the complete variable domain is DTGVSQNPRHKITKRGQNVTFRCDPISEHNRLYWYRQTLGQGPEFLTYFQNEAQLEKSRLLSDRFSAERPKGSFSTLEIQRTEQGDSAMYLCASSDQQGAAYNEQFFGPGTRLTVL.

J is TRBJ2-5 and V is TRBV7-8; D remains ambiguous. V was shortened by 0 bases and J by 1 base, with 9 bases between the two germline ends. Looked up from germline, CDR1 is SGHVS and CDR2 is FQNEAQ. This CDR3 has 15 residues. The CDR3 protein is CASSLAVGRQETQYF. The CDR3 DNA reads TGTGCCAGCAGCTTAGCCGTGGGCCGCCAAGAGACCCAGTACTTC.

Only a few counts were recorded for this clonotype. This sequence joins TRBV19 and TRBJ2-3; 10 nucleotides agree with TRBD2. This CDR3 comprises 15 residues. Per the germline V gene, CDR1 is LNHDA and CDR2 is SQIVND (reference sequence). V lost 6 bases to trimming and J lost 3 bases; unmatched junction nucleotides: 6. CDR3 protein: CASREAGGPTDTQYF. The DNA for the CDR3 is TGTGCCAGTAGAGAAGCGGGAGGGCCGACAGATACGCAGTATTTT.

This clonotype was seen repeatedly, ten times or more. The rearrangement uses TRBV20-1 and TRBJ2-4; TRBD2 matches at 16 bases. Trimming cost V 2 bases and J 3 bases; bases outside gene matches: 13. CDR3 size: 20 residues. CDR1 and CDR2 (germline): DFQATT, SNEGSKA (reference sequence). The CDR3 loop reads CSARRSGTSGRALGKNIQYF. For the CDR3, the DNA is TGCAGTGCTAGACGTTCCGGGACTAGCGGGAGGGCCCTCGGCAAAAACATTCAGTACTTC.

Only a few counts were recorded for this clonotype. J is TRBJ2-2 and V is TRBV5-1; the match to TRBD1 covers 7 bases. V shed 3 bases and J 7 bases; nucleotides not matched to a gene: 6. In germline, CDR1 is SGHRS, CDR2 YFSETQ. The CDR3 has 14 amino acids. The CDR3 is CASSSGQSGGELFF. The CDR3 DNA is TGCGCCAGCAGCTCGGGACAGTCAGGCGGGGAGCTGTTTTTT. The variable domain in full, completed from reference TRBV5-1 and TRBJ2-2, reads KAGVTQTPRYLIKTRGQQVTLSCSPISGHRSVSWYQQTPGQGLQFLFEYFSETQRNKGNFPGRFSGRQFSNSRSEMNVSTLELGDSALYLCASSSGQSGGELFFGEGSRLTVL.

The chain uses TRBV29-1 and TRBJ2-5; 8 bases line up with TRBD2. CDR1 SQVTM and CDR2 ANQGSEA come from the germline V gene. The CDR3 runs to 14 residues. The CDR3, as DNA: TGCGCGGGGGGAGGGGGTAGTATCGGAGAGACCCAGTACTTC. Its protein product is CAGGGGSIGETQYF.

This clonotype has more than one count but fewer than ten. CDR3 residues: CASTPFGGSYEQYF. CDR3 coding DNA: TGTGCCAGCACTCCTTTCGGGGGCTCCTACGAGCAGTACTTC. The chain combines TRBV6-2 or TRBV6-3 with TRBJ2-7, with D maybe TRBD2 (6 bases). This CDR3 comprises 14 residues. Germline CDR1 MNHEY, CDR2 SVGEGT. V lost 7 bases to trimming and J lost 0 bases, with 13 bases between them.

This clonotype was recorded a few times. This CDR3 is CASSSQRGGADTQYF. CDR3 nucleotides: TGTGCCAGCAGTTCCCAAAGGGGGGGGGCAGATACGCAGTATTTT. This chain connects TRBV12-3 or TRBV12-4 to TRBJ2-3, with D maybe TRBD2 (7 bases). Between the trimmed V and J ends, which lost 4 bases and 4 bases, there was a span of 15 bases. The CDR3 covers 15 residues.

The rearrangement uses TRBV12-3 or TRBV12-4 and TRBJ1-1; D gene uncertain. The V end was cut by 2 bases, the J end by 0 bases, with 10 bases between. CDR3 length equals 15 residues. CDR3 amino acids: CASSLSWELNTEAFF. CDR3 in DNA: TGTGCCAGCAGTTTAAGTTGGGAACTGAACACTGAAGCTTTCTTT.